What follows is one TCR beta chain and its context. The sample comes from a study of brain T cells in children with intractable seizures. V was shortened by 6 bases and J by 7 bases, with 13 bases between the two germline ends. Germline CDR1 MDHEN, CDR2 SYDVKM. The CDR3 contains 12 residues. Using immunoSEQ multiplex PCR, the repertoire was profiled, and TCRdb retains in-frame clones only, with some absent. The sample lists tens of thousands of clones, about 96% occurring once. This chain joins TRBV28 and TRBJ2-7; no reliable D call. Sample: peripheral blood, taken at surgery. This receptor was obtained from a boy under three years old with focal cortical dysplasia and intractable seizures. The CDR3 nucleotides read TGTGCCAGCAGGTCGACCCTAACGGAGCAGTACTTC. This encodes CASRSTLTEQYF.